The present T cell receptor (beta chain) was sequenced within a study of blood T cell repertoires in COVID-19 (dated by TCRdb to between 2020 and 2021). With respect to the entire study: The collaborator samples originated in the United States, Italy and Spain and spanned the acute and convalescent phases of COVID-19. The prospective study material was composed of cDNA or gDNA derived from T cells, B-cell-depleted T cells, or PBMCs. Deeply sampled blood TCRbeta repertoires from subjects exposed to, actively infected with, or recovered from COVID-19 were included in the dataset. A freely available public database, intended as a resource for researchers studying the immune response to SARS-CoV-2, is where the repertoires were released. Samples came from the ongoing ImmuneRACE study (first 160 participants) plus 1,254 subjects from 6 global collaborators. A de-identified subject ID, COVID-19 status, age in years and sex were almost always included in the sample metadata. Where available, HLA class I and class II types were obtained from metadata supplied by the sample provider rather than from assay-based typing. The paper's findings and limits, for the study overall: The quantity of clinical and demographic metadata differed by source and by participant and was supplied without curation.

Ends trimmed: V by 4 bases, J by 4 bases; bases unmatched to a gene: 8. As encoded in the germline V gene, CDR1 is ENHRY while CDR2 is SYGVKD. The cysteine opens and the phenylalanine closes a CDR3 of 16 amino acids. CDR3 DNA is the only sequence kept; it has 48 bases, read in frame from the first base. The immunoSEQ Assay, a bias-controlled multiplex PCR, was used to amplify TCRbeta CDR3 regions from genomic DNA. As for how the authors treated the data: Within the assay, amplification of reference gene primers was used to estimate how many nucleated cells each sample contained. Sequence reads were collapsed and filtered to measure the absolute abundance of every unique TCRbeta CDR3 rearrangement. Productive Simpson clonality was computed per sample as the square root of Simpson's diversity index over productive rearrangements. TCRdb stores this immuneACCESS table with in-frame sequences only. Part of the clones is absent; in the studies checked, under half of the shortfall reflects unresolved V genes, and no reason is known for the rest. That table supplies the V and J calls and clone size; D and trimming were determined from the DNA. For this sample the table gives 90,000 to 110,000 clones, of which 84% were detected only once. About 6.6% of the sample is held by the ten biggest clonotypes.

Note on this clone: The antigen it binds to is not known. No much larger clone exists at a distance of one base, and base qualities are not known.

The collaborating institutions used their own protocols to collect whole blood in K2EDTA tubes. Collaborator samples were shipped for TCRbeta analysis as frozen whole blood, isolated PBMCs, or DNA extracted from either sample type. Sequencing was performed on peripheral blood. This clonotype was sampled from a woman aged 45-65 years with acute or convalescent COVID-19. The sequence is built from TRBV10-3 and TRBJ2-2, and 8 junction bases match TRBD2. The bases read TGTGCCATCAGTGTCCTGAGCGGGGGTGCCACCGGGGAGCTGTTTTTT. Its protein reads: CAISVLSGGATGELFF.